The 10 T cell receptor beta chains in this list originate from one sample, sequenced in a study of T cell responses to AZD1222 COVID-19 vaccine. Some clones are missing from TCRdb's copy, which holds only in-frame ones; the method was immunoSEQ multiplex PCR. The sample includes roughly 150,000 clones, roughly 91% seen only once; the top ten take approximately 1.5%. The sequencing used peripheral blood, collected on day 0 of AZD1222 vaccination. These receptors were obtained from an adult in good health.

The CDR3 DNA follows: TGTGCCAGCAGCCCCAGAGGTGGGACAGATTCCTACAATGAGCAGTTCTTC. This encodes CASSPRGGTDSYNEQFF. This chain uses TRBV11-2 with TRBJ2-1; 7 bases fit TRBD1. The germline V gene has CDR1 SGHAT and CDR2 FQNNGV. The V gene end was trimmed by 5 bases and the J gene end by 1 base; junction bases not matched to a gene: 11. CDR3 length: 17 amino acids. The variable domain in full, with the rest retrieved from reference TRBV11-2 and TRBJ2-1, is EAGVAQSPRYKIIEKRQSVAFWCNPISGHATLYWYQQILGQGPKLLIQFQNNGVVDDSQLPKDRFSAERLKGVDSTLKIQPAKLEDSAVYLCASSPRGGTDSYNEQFFGPGTRLTVL.

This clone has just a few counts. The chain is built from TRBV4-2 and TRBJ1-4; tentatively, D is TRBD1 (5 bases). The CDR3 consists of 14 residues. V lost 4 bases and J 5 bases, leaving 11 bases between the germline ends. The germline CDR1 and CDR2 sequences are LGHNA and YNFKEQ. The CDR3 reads CASSLRQRNEKLFF. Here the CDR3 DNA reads TGTGCCAGCAGCCTTAGACAGCGGAATGAAAAACTGTTTTTT.

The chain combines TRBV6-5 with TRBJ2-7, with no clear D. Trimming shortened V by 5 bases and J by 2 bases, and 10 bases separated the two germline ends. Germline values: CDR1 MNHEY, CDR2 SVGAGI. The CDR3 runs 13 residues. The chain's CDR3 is CASSIAQAYEQYF. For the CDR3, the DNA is TGTGCCAGCAGTATAGCCCAAGCCTACGAGCAGTACTTC.

The CDR3 DNA follows: TGTGCCAGCAACCAAGACAGGAGGTACGAGCAGTACTTC. Translating it yields CASNQDRRYEQYF. The chain uses TRBV7-2 and TRBJ2-7; D may be TRBD1 (6 bases). There are 13 residues in the CDR3. CDR1 SGHTA and CDR2 FQGNSA come from the germline V gene. Between the trimmed V and J ends, which lost 7 bases and 4 bases, there was a span of 14 bases.

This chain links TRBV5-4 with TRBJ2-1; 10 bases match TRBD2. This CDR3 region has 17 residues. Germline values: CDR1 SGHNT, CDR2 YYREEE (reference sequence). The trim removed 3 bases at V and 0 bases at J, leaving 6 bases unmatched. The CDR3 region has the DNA TGTGCCAGCAGCTCCCTAGCGGGAGTCGGCTCCTACAATGAGCAGTTCTTC. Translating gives CASSSLAGVGSYNEQFF.

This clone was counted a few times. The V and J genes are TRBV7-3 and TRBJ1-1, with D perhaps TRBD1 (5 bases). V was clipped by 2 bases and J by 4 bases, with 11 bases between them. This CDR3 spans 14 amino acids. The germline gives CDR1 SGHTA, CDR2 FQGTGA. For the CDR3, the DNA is TGTGCCAGCAGCTTAGCGGGGCAGGGCACTGAAGCTTTCTTT. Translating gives CASSLAGQGTEAFF.

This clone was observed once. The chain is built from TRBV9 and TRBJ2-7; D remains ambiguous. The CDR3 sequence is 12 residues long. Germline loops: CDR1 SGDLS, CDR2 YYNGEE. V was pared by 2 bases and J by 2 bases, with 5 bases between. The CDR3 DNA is TGTGCCAGCAGCGTCAATGCCTACGAGCAGTACTTC. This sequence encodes CASSVNAYEQYF.

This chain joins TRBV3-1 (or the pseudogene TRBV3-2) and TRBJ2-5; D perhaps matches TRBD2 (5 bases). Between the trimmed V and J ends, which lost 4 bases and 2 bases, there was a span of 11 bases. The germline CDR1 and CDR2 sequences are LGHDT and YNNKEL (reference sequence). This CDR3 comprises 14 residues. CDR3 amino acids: CASSPAGTQETQYF. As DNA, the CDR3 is TGTGCCAGCAGCCCCGCGGGTACTCAAGAGACCCAGTACTTC.

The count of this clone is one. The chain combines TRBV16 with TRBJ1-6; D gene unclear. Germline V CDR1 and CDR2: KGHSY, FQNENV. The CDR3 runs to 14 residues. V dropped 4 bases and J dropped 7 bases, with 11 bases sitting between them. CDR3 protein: CASSPLRENSPLHF. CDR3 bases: TGTGCCAGCAGCCCCTTACGTGAGAATTCACCCCTCCACTTT.

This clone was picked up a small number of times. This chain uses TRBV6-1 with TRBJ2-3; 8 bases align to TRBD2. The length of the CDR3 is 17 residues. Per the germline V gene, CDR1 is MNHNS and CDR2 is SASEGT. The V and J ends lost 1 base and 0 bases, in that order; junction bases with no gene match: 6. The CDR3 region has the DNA TGTGCCAGCAGTGAAGGGGTCGGGGGGGGAAGCACAGATACGCAGTATTTT. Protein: CASSEGVGGGSTDTQYF.